The subject of this entry is one T cell receptor (beta chain). Its cognate antigen is unknown. The data were taken from a study of shared clonotypes between healthy human individuals. Looking at the study overall: The composition of the donors was a couple of women and three men aged 18 to 49.

Samples underwent the assay at deep level. Libraries were prepared by immunoSEQ multiplex PCR; TCRdb keeps only in-frame clonotypes and omits some of them. Of about 490,000 clones in the sample, 65% to 80% were seen once. Study observations and caveats: Among donors, the sharing of clonotypes was expected to be influenced by sequencing depth.

The sequencing input was PBMCs. The origin of this receptor is a middle-aged woman in good health. Some clones in this sample may be carry-over from other donors' samples.

CDR3: CASSQGQGHLAGELFF. CDR3 DNA sequence: TGCGCCAGCAGCCAGGGACAGGGTCACTTGGCCGGGGAGCTGTTTTTT. The rearrangement links TRBV4-3 to TRBJ2-2, with 9 bases identical to TRBD1. Germline assignment: CDR1 LGHNA and CDR2 YSLEER. V shed 3 bases and J 6 bases; nucleotides not matched to a gene: 8. The length of the CDR3 is 16 residues.